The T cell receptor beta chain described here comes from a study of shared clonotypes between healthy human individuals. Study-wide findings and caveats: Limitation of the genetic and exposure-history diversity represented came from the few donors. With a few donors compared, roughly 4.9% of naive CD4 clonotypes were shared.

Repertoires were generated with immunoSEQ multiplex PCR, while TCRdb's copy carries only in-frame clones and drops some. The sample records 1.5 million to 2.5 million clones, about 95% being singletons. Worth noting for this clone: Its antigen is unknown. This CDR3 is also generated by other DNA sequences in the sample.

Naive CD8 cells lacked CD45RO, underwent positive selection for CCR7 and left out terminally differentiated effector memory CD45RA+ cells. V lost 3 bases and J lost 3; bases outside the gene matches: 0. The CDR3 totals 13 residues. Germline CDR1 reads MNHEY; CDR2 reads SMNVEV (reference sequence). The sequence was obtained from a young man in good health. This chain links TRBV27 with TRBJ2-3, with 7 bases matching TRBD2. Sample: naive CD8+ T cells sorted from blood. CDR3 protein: CASSLRGTDTQYF. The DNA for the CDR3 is TGTGCCAGCAGTTTGCGGGGGACAGATACGCAGTATTTT.